A selection of T cell receptor beta chains follows, all from one sample in a study of OX40 agonist ivuxolimab in advanced cancers. TCRdb's table, derived via immunoSEQ multiplex PCR, lists solely in-frame clones and lacks some. The table includes some 83,000 clones, more than 70% detected once. Sequencing used CD4+ or CD8+ T cells sorted from blood, obtained in a trial of the OX40 agonist ivuxolimab. Receptors originate from an adult with an advanced solid tumor such as melanoma, head and neck, liver or kidney cancer. Each CDR3 is given with its conserved first and last residue. A D gene is named only where the DNA matches it firmly. The size of a clone is reported for some rows only, either as once, few or many, or as a class for expanded clones.

CDR3aa	CDR3nt	j_gene	v_gene	len	abundance	d_gene
CASSQEGPGSSYEQYF	TGTGCCAGCAGCCAAGAAGGTCCCGGGAGCTCCTACGAGCAGTACTTC	TRBJ2-7	TRBV4-2	16	.	.
CASSFGDEQYF	TGTGCCAGTAGTTTCGGGGACGAGCAGTACTTC	TRBJ2-7	TRBV19	11	.	.
CASSHATGVYGYTF	TGTGCCAGCTCACATGCGACAGGGGTCTATGGCTACACCTTC	TRBJ1-2	TRBV18	14	.	TRBD1
CASSPPAVNTGELFF	TGTGCCAGCTCACCGCCGGCTGTGAACACCGGGGAGCTGTTTTTT	TRBJ2-2	TRBV18	15	.	.
CSVGEQGSQPQHF	TGCAGCGTTGGAGAACAGGGTTCACAGCCCCAGCATTTT	TRBJ1-5	TRBV29-1	13	.	.
CAWTAGYSGRETQYF	TGTGCCTGGACGGCAGGGTATTCGGGCCGAGAGACCCAGTACTTC	TRBJ2-5	TRBV30	15	.	.
CAWSGGPYQPQHF	TGTGCCTGGAGCGGGGGTCCGTATCAGCCCCAGCATTTT	TRBJ1-5	TRBV30	13	.	.
CASSLSGADGANVLTF	TGCGCCAGCAGCTTGTCCGGGGCGGACGGGGCCAACGTCCTGACTTTC	TRBJ2-6	TRBV5-1	16	.	.
CASSFQGSGEAFF	TGCGCCAGCAGCTTTCAGGGTTCTGGTGAAGCTTTCTTT	TRBJ1-1	TRBV5-1	13	.	.
CASSLAPVGNQPQHF	TGTGCCAGCAGCTTAGCCCCCGTGGGCAATCAGCCCCAGCATTTT	TRBJ1-5	TRBV7-2	15	.	.
CASSLAQNRGEETQYF	TGCGCCAGCAGCTTGGCCCAAAACAGGGGGGAGGAGACCCAGTACTTC	TRBJ2-5	TRBV5-1	16	.	TRBD1
CASSYRDRSSYEQYF	TGCGCCAGCAGCTACCGGGACAGGAGCTCCTACGAGCAGTACTTC	TRBJ2-7	TRBV5-1	15	.	TRBD1
CSVPPAGNYGYTF	TGCAGCGTTCCCCCGGCAGGGAACTATGGCTACACCTTC	TRBJ1-2	TRBV29-1	13	few	.
CAILDGMGTGELFF	TGTGCCATCTTGGACGGGATGGGCACCGGGGAGCTGTTTTTT	TRBJ2-2	TRBV10-3	14	.	.
CASSPDSGSWPDTQYF	TGTGCCAGCAGTCCCGACAGCGGGAGTTGGCCAGATACGCAGTATTTT	TRBJ2-3	TRBV7-9	16	.	TRBD2
CASSRGPSPNQPQHF	TGTGCCAGCAGCCGTGGGCCCTCCCCCAATCAGCCCCAGCATTTT	TRBJ1-5	TRBV2	15	.	.
CASSKLTGGELSDTEAFF	TGCGCCAGCAGCAAACTGACAGGGGGCGAACTCTCAGACACTGAAGCTTTCTTT	TRBJ1-1	TRBV5-1	18	.	TRBD1
CSTETGANYGYTF	TGCAGCACCGAGACAGGCGCCAACTATGGCTACACCTTC	TRBJ1-2	TRBV29-1	13	.	.
CAWKKQLGYNEQFF	TGTGCCTGGAAAAAGCAGTTAGGATACAATGAGCAGTTCTTC	TRBJ2-1	TRBV30	14	.	.
CASSRTQFGEQYF	TGTGCCAGCAGCCGGACCCAATTCGGCGAGCAGTACTTC	TRBJ2-7	TRBV7-9	13	.	.
CASSLVGQGSYEQYF	TGTGCCAGCAGCTTAGTGGGACAGGGTTCCTACGAGCAGTACTTC	TRBJ2-7	TRBV13	15	.	TRBD1
CASSPGQGYTGELFF	TGTGCCAGCAGCCCCGGACAGGGGTACACCGGGGAGCTGTTTTTT	TRBJ2-2	TRBV6-6	15	.	TRBD1
CASAWTGAISGANVLTF	TGTGCCAGCGCCTGGACAGGGGCGATATCTGGGGCCAACGTCCTGACTTTC	TRBJ2-6	TRBV27	17	.	TRBD1
CASSEWGNEQFF	TGCGCCAGCAGTGAGTGGGGCAATGAGCAGTTCTTC	TRBJ2-1	TRBV10-2	12	.	.
CASSVVDGHGEQYF	TGTGCCAGCAGCGTAGTAGACGGACATGGAGAGCAGTACTTC	TRBJ2-7	TRBV9	14	.	.
CASSLQGVGTEAFF	TGCGCCAGCAGCTTACAGGGGGTAGGAACTGAAGCTTTCTTT	TRBJ1-1	TRBV5-1	14	.	TRBD1
CASSLARGPGDQPQHF	TGTGCCAGCAGCTTAGCGCGGGGACCTGGAGATCAGCCCCAGCATTTT	TRBJ1-5	TRBV7-8	16	.	.